The sequence of this TCR beta chain was determined in a study of response to subunit inactivated influenza vaccine. TCRdb independently ran MiXCR on the RT-PCR reads; one entry per CDR3 protein. This sample yields some 640,000 distinct CDR3 sequences, of which approximately 15% are seen a single time; 5.5% to 7% belongs to the top ten. The germline gives CDR1 SGHTA, CDR2 FQGNSA. The CDR3 runs 15 residues. The ends lost 3 bases at V and 7 bases at J; junction bases unmatched: 5. Comment on this clonotype: In this CDR3 the conserved last residue, phenylalanine or tryptophan, is missing, so a read error is likely.

The genes are TRBV7-2 and TRBJ2-7; 14 nucleotides align to TRBD2. The clonotype comes from a man aged 45-60 years who received an inactivated influenza vaccine. The material sequenced was PBMCs from blood, taken 14 to 15 days before vaccination. This CDR3 is CASSLTSGRALEQYY. The CDR3 nucleotides are TGTGCCAGCAGCTTGACTAGCGGGAGGGCCCTTGAGCAGTACTAC.